Each of the 12 T cell receptor beta chains below was sequenced from the same sample in a study of OX40 agonist ivuxolimab in advanced cancers. Clones were sequenced by immunoSEQ multiplex PCR, and TCRdb holds only the in-frame ones, with some missing. The sample records some 60,000 clones, about 90% being singletons. Here the sequenced sample was CD4+ or CD8+ T cells sorted from blood, taken in a trial of the OX40 agonist ivuxolimab. The source of these receptors is an adult with an advanced solid tumor such as melanoma, head and neck, liver or kidney cancer.

The chain carries TRBV6-5 and TRBJ1-1; possibly TRBD1 for D (6 bases). The germline CDR1 and CDR2 sequences are MNHEY and SVGAGI. This CDR3 has 15 residues. Deletions cut 6 bases from V and 1 base from J, with 15 bases between. The CDR3 sequence: CASRPSTGWNTEAFF. CDR3 DNA sequence: TGTGCCAGCAGGCCCTCGACAGGTTGGAACACTGAAGCTTTCTTT.

This clone was detected only once. This chain connects TRBV7-6 to TRBJ2-7; 9 nucleotides agree with TRBD1. CDR1 SGHVS and CDR2 FNYEAQ come from the germline V gene. With V trimmed by 1 base and J by 3 bases, 7 bases remained unmatched. This CDR3 has 16 residues. The CDR3 loop reads CASSLDRDRAFYEQYF. The CDR3 DNA is TGTGCCAGCAGCTTAGACCGGGACAGGGCCTTCTACGAGCAGTACTTC.

This chain joins TRBV5-6 and TRBJ1-4, with TRBD1 matching over 9 bases. J was trimmed by 7 bases and V by 5 bases; bases with no gene match: 6. CDR3 length equals 14 residues. Germline CDR1 is SGHDT and CDR2 is YYEEEE. As DNA, the CDR3 is TGTGCCAGCAGAGAACAGGGGGCAGGTGAAAAACTGTTTTTT. Its translation: CASREQGAGEKLFF.

The chain employs TRBV5-6 and TRBJ2-5; TRBD1 agrees at 7 bases. Germline CDR1 SGHDT, CDR2 YYEEEE. The CDR3 length is 13 residues. With V trimmed by 5 bases and J by 7 bases, 8 bases remained unmatched. CDR3 region: CASRRDSHGTQYF. CDR3 in DNA: TGTGCCAGCAGACGGGACAGCCACGGGACCCAGTACTTC.

The chain combines TRBV5-4 with TRBJ2-7; D is undetermined. Looked up from germline, CDR1 is SGHNT and CDR2 is YYREEE (reference sequence). This CDR3 has 13 residues. Trimming removed 0 bases from V and 3 bases from J, with 7 bases in between. The CDR3 sequence: CASSLDQNYEQYF. CDR3 DNA: TGTGCCAGCAGCTTGGACCAGAACTACGAGCAGTACTTC.

This clone was seen a few times. V and J are TRBV4-3 and TRBJ1-1; unclear D gene. Germline V CDR1 and CDR2: LGHNA, YSLEER. Trimming cost V 7 bases and J 1 base, with 13 bases left between them. The CDR3 is 14 residues long. CDR3 residues: CASNPRRKNTEAFF. Here the CDR3 DNA reads TGCGCCAGCAACCCCCGGAGGAAGAACACTGAAGCTTTCTTT.

The chain couples TRBV28 to TRBJ2-6; a possible D gene is TRBD1 (5 bases). The CDR3 is made up of 12 amino acids. Germline lookup yields CDR1 MDHEN and CDR2 SYDVKM. Between the trimmed V and J ends, which lost 10 bases and 3 bases, there was a span of 7 bases. The CDR3 region has the DNA TGTGCCACAGGGTTTGGGGCCAACGTCCTGACTTTC. Amino acid sequence: CATGFGANVLTF.

The chain uses TRBV11-3 and TRBJ2-7; 8 nucleotides match TRBD2. CDR3 length: 13 amino acids. Per the germline V gene, CDR1 is SGHNT and CDR2 is YENEEA. The trim removed 4 bases at V and 6 bases at J, leaving 5 bases unmatched. CDR3 sequence: CASSYGLAGEQYF. CDR3 sequence (DNA): TGTGCCAGCAGCTATGGACTAGCCGGCGAGCAGTACTTC.

The V gene is TRBV27, the J gene TRBJ1-5; no definite D call. The ends were cut back, 5 bases at V and 3 bases at J, with 8 bases in the middle. The germline V gene has CDR1 MNHEY and CDR2 SMNVEV (reference sequence). The length of the CDR3 is 13 residues. CDR3 sequence: CASSGRDNQPQHF. The DNA for the CDR3 is TGTGCCAGCAGTGGACGGGACAATCAGCCCCAGCATTTT.

This clone was observed once. The DNA of the CDR3 is TGTGCCAGCACCGGCAAGCGTGGGGCCAACGTCCTGACTTTC. This sequence encodes CASTGKRGANVLTF. The chain employs TRBV6-6 and TRBJ2-6; D unresolved. Trimming took off 7 bases at V and 3 bases at J, with 10 bases between the two ends. Germline assignment: CDR1 MNHNY and CDR2 SVGAGI (reference sequence). The CDR3 consists of 14 residues.

The chain links TRBV30 to TRBJ2-7; D is ambiguous. V lost 3 bases to trimming and J lost 10 bases, with 13 bases between them. CDR3 size: 11 residues. Germline V gives CDR1 GTSNPN, CDR2 SVGIG (reference sequence). This CDR3 is CAWRETTLQYF. The CDR3 DNA follows: TGTGCCTGGAGGGAAACTACCCTCCAGTACTTC. The whole variable domain, filled in from reference TRBV30 and TRBJ2-7, reads SQTIHQWPATLVQPVGSPLSLECTVEGTSNPNLYWYRQAAGRGLQLLFYSVGIGQISSEVPQNLSASRPQDRQFILSSKKLLLSDSGFYLCAWRETTLQYFGPGTRLTVT.

The chain employs TRBV10-3 and TRBJ2-7; 8 bases are a match to TRBD1. There are 15 residues in the CDR3. In germline, CDR1 is ENHRY, CDR2 SYGVKD. V shed 1 base, J shed 6 bases, and the junction held 8 bases outside the gene matches. The CDR3 DNA reads TGTGCCATCAGTGAGTTGTTCGGACAGGGTACCGAGCAGTACTTC. Amino acid sequence: CAISELFGQGTEQYF.